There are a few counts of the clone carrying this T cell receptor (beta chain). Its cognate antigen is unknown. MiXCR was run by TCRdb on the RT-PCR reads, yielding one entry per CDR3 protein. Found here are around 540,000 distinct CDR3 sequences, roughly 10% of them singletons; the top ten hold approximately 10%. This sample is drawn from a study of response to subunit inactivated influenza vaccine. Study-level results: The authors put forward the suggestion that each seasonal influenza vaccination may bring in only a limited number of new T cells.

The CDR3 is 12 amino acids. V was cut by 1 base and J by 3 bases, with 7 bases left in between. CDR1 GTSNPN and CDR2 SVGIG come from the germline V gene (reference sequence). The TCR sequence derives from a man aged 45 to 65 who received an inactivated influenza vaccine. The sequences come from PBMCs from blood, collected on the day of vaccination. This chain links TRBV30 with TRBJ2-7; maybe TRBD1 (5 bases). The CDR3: CAWSGGNYEQYF. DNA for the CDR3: TGTGCCTGGAGTGGGGGCAACTACGAGCAGTACTTC.